This TCR beta chain was recorded in a study of regulatory T cells in long-lasting Graves disease. The CDR3 is 12 amino acids. Germline CDR1 DFQATT, CDR2 SNEGSKA (reference sequence). The time point denotes: persistent/refractory GD, antithyroid drugs over 5 years with positive TRAb. The TCR library was prepared using RNA isolated from PBMCs. Libraries of TCR beta came from iRepertoire HTBI primers plus Arm-PCR of CDR3 regions. MiXCR, run by TCRdb on the multiplex PCR reads, gives a single entry per CDR3 protein. Altogether hundreds of thousands of distinct CDR3 sequences are present, 20% being singletons, with the ten largest covering 7.8%.

The chain employs TRBV20-1 and TRBJ2-4; 10 positions agree with TRBD2. Near its end, the DNA agrees better with TRBJ2-7, so the J call may be wrong. Sample: peripheral blood mononuclear cells (PBMCs), taken when the disease was refractory, from a patient treated with antithyroid drugs. The receptor was isolated from a female donor with Graves disease. The CDR3 loop is CSVPSGSYEQYF. CDR3 DNA sequence: TGCAGTGTTCCTAGCGGGAGCTACGAGCAGTACTTC.